The clone carrying this TCR beta chain has a count of ten or more. What it recognizes is unknown. This sample is drawn from a study of T cells in Graves' hyperthyroidism and ophthalmopathy. Findings and limits, study-wide: Most clonotypes that expanded in the thyroid above 0.001 also showed up in blood.

Uncontrolled infection, other autoimmune disease, pregnancy and lactation each barred patients from inclusion. Amplification of TCR beta CDR3 regions was performed using RNA transcripts as template. In the first-round RT-PCR of the TCR CDR3, the HTBI primer set was used. A single record per CDR3 protein comes from TCRdb applying MiXCR to the multiplex PCR reads. The sample contains 500,000 to 800,000 distinct CDR3 sequences, just under 45% of which appear only once. V lost 5 bases to trimming and J lost 1 base; unmatched junction nucleotides: 7. CDR1 is SGHTA, CDR2 FQGNSA, per germline. The CDR3 has 15 residues.

V gene TRBV7-2 combines with J gene TRBJ1-1, with 7 positions matching TRBD1. Sequencing was done on a sample of peripheral blood or thyroid tissue (not recorded which). This receptor was taken from an adult man with Graves' disease, either hyperthyroidism or ophthalmopathy (not recorded which). The CDR3 sequence is CASSPRQGRNTEAFF. In nucleotides, the CDR3 is TGTGCCAGCAGCCCCCGACAGGGAAGGAACACTGAAGCTTTCTTT.